The present TCR beta chain was sequenced within a study of T cell changes during pregnancy in multiple sclerosis. In this sample, this clone turned up once. V was clipped by 6 bases and J by 2 bases, with 17 bases between them. The germline gives CDR1 SEHNR, CDR2 FQNEAQ (reference sequence). CDR3 length: 15 amino acids. Produced via immunoSEQ multiplex PCR; TCRdb's table is partial and in-frame only. Among tens of thousands of clones listed, 90% to 95% were seen once. This receptor was obtained from a female donor with multiple sclerosis, enrolled in a pregnancy study. The source was CD8+ T cells from peripheral blood mononuclear cells, collected in the third trimester of pregnancy. The chain has TRBV7-9 and TRBJ2-7; maybe TRBD1 (5 bases). The CDR3 loop reads CASSTDTEGPYEQYF. CDR3 sequence (DNA): TGTGCCAGCAGTACGGACACAGAAGGGCCCTACGAGCAGTACTTC.